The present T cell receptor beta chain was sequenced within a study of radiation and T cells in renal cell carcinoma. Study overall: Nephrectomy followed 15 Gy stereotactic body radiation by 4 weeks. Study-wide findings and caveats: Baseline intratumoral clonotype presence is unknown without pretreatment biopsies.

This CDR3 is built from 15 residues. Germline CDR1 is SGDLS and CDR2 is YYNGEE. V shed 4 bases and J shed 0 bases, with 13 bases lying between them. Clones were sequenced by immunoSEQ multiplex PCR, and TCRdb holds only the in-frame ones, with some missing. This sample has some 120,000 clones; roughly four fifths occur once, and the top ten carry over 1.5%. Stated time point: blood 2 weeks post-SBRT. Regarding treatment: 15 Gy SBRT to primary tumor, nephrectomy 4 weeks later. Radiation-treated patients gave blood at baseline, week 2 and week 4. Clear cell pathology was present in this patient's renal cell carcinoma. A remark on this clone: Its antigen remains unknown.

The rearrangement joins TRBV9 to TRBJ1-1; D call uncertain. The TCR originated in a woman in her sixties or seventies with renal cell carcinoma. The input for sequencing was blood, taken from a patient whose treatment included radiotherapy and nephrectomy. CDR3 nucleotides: TGTGCCAGCAGCCCTCGGACGGGAATGAACACTGAAGCTTTCTTT. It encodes CASSPRTGMNTEAFF.